This is a list of T cell receptor beta chains from one sample in a study of cytomegalovirus exposure and HLA in healthy donors. The assay was immunoSEQ multiplex PCR, and TCRdb's table has in-frame clones only and misses some. The sample holds about 93,000 clones, 70% to 85% seen once. Sequencing was performed on PBMCs. The receptors derive from a man aged 45-65 years in good health and CMV-seronegative. Both conserved end residues are part of each CDR3. D genes are given only for firm matches. Expanded clones are given a class, and other clones once, few, many or no size at all.

TGTGCCAGCAGTCGAAACACAGGGGGACGGACTGAAGCTTTCTTT	CASSRNTGGRTEAFF	15	TRBJ1-1	NA	TRBD1	TRBV7-2
TGTGCCAGCAGTTCTCGGACAGTGCTGCGAGAAGCTTTCTTT	CASSSRTVLREAFF	14	TRBJ1-1	NA	NA	TRBV27
TGTGCCAGCAGGGCCCCTAGCCGCGCCTACAATGAGCAGTTCTTC	CASRAPSRAYNEQFF	15	TRBJ2-1	NA	NA	TRBV6-5
TGTGCCAGCAGTTTAGGGACAGGGTCCAACGAGCAGTACTTC	CASSLGTGSNEQYF	14	TRBJ2-7	NA	TRBD1	TRBV27
TGTGCCAGCAGTTACTCGGGGGCTCGCAATCAGCCCCAGCATTTT	CASSYSGARNQPQHF	15	TRBJ1-5	NA	NA	TRBV6-5
TGTGCCAGCAGCTTAGGGTCCAGAGGGTATAGCAATCAGCCCCAGCATTTT	CASSLGSRGYSNQPQHF	17	TRBJ1-5	NA	NA	TRBV7-9
TGTGCCAGCAGCGTGGGCGACAGCCTTAACTATGGCTACACCTTC	CASSVGDSLNYGYTF	15	TRBJ1-2	NA	NA	TRBV9
TGTGCCAGTACTATGGACAGGACCAAAAACATTCAGTACTTC	CASTMDRTKNIQYF	14	TRBJ2-4	NA	TRBD1	TRBV19
TGTGCCAGCAGTTTAGGGACAGGGATCGCTGAAGCTTTCTTT	CASSLGTGIAEAFF	14	TRBJ1-1	NA	TRBD1	TRBV28
TGTGCCAGCAGCCCCGGGGAGAGGGGACTAGCGGTTACAGATACGCAGTATTTT	CASSPGERGLAVTDTQYF	18	TRBJ2-3	NA	TRBD2	TRBV9
TGTGCCAGCACGTCGGGGGGGGAACCTAGCTCCTACAATGAGCAGTTCTTC	CASTSGGEPSSYNEQFF	17	TRBJ2-1	few	TRBD2	TRBV28
TGCAGTACAACCCTAGGGGGGGGAGCTTTCTTT	CSTTLGGGAFF	11	TRBJ1-1	few	NA	TRBV20-1
TGTGCCAGCTCACCCCCCGAGGGGGCGATAACTGAAGCTTTCTTT	CASSPPEGAITEAFF	15	TRBJ1-1	NA	TRBD1	TRBV18
TGTGCCAGCACGGGTGGTGACTATGGCTACACCTTC	CASTGGDYGYTF	12	TRBJ1-2	NA	NA	TRBV25-1
TGCGCCAGCAGTGCGTGGGGACTATGGGACTTC	CASSAWGLWDF	11	TRBJ2-5	NA	TRBD2	TRBV10-1
TGTGCCAGCAGTTCGCTGGGGACAGGGTTCTACGAGCAGTACTTC	CASSSLGTGFYEQYF	15	TRBJ2-7	NA	TRBD1	TRBV6-6
TGTGCCAGCAGCCTCCGGAACCGAGGTGAGCAGTTCTTC	CASSLRNRGEQFF	13	TRBJ2-1	once	NA	TRBV7-2
TGTGCCAGCAGCGTAGACTGGAACACCGGGGAGCTGTTTTTT	CASSVDWNTGELFF	14	TRBJ2-2	NA	NA	TRBV9
TGTGCCAGCAAAGGGCTAGCGGGACTGATAGATGCGCAGTATTTT	CASKGLAGLIDAQYF	15	TRBJ2-3	NA	TRBD2	TRBV2
TGTGCCAGCAGCCCATCGGGGGACACCATATATTTT	CASSPSGDTIYF	12	TRBJ1-3	NA	NA	TRBV14
TGTGCCAGCAGCTTGGGGGGGGGTTCAGATACGCAGTATTTT	CASSLGGGSDTQYF	14	TRBJ2-3	NA	TRBD2	TRBV7-9
TGTGCCAGCAGCCGCACAGGGGACACCGGGGAGCTGTTTTTT	CASSRTGDTGELFF	14	TRBJ2-2	NA	TRBD1	TRBV7-9
TGTGCCAGCAGTGAAGACGGCCAGGGCAATCAGCCCCAGCATTTT	CASSEDGQGNQPQHF	15	TRBJ1-5	once	NA	TRBV2
TGTGCCAGCAGCGTAGTTGTGGGAGGTGACGGGGAGCTGTTTTTT	CASSVVVGGDGELFF	15	TRBJ2-2	NA	NA	TRBV9
TGTGCCAGCAGCTCAGGGAAGGGCGAGCAGTACTTC	CASSSGKGEQYF	12	TRBJ2-7	once	NA	TRBV11-2
TGTGCCAGCAGCGTAGAGGCTAGCGGCCCCGGGGAGCTGTTTTTT	CASSVEASGPGELFF	15	TRBJ2-2	NA	TRBD2	TRBV9
TGTGCCAGCAGGCTGGGACAGGGCTACTCCTACGAGCAGTACTTC	CASRLGQGYSYEQYF	15	TRBJ2-7	NA	TRBD1	TRBV2
TGCGCCAGCAGCCCGGAACCGGGACAGGGGTTCGAGCAGTACTTC	CASSPEPGQGFEQYF	15	TRBJ2-7	NA	TRBD1	TRBV4-1
TGTGCCAGCAGCTCGGGACAGGGGGGTTACTCCTACGAGCAGTACTTC	CASSSGQGGYSYEQYF	16	TRBJ2-7	NA	TRBD1	TRBV5-6
TGCGCCAGCAGCCTGGGTTCGACAGGATCCTATGGCTACACCTTC	CASSLGSTGSYGYTF	15	TRBJ1-2	NA	NA	TRBV5-1
TGTGCCAGCAGTTTAGTGGGGAGTTCCTACGAGCAGTACTTC	CASSLVGSSYEQYF	14	TRBJ2-7	once	NA	TRBV28
TGTGCCATCAGTGACGGGGGGGGGTCCTCTGGGGCCAACGTCCTGACTTTC	CAISDGGGSSGANVLTF	17	TRBJ2-6	NA	TRBD2	TRBV10-3
TGTGCCAGCAGCTTAACGGCGGGAGGAGGGGACCAAGAGACCCAGTACTTC	CASSLTAGGGDQETQYF	17	TRBJ2-5	few	TRBD2	TRBV13
TGTGCCAGCAGCCCTAGCGGGAGTGGGAATGAGCAGTTCTTC	CASSPSGSGNEQFF	14	TRBJ2-1	few	TRBD2	TRBV7-3
TGTGCCAGCAGTTACTCGACAGCTTCCGAGCAGTTCTTC	CASSYSTASEQFF	13	TRBJ2-1	NA	NA	TRBV6-6
TGTGCCACCAGCAGAGGGGGCGAGAACACTGAAGCTTTCTTT	CATSRGGENTEAFF	14	TRBJ1-1	NA	NA	TRBV15
TGTGCCAGCAGTTTAGCTAGGGGCTCCCTCTATGGCTACACCTTC	CASSLARGSLYGYTF	15	TRBJ1-2	NA	NA	TRBV27
TGTGCCAGCAGCACCGGACAGGGAAGGGGAGCTAATGAAAAACTGTTTTTT	CASSTGQGRGANEKLFF	17	TRBJ1-4	NA	TRBD1	TRBV7-9
TGTGCCAGCAGCTATTTAGCGGATCTGAACACCGGGGAGCTGTTTTTT	CASSYLADLNTGELFF	16	TRBJ2-2	NA	NA	TRBV5-4
TGTGCCAGCGGAACTAGCGGGTCATACACCGGGGAGCTGTTTTTT	CASGTSGSYTGELFF	15	TRBJ2-2	NA	TRBD2	TRBV27
TGTGCCAGTAGTGGACAGGGGATCGGACTAGCGGGGACACGAAGATCGAGCTCCTACGAGCAGTACTTC	CASSGQGIGLAGTRRSSSYEQYF	23	TRBJ2-7	NA	TRBD2	TRBV19
TGTGCCAGCAGTGACGTGGAGGACAGTAACCAAGAGACCCAGTACTTC	CASSDVEDSNQETQYF	16	TRBJ2-5	NA	NA	TRBV2
TGTGCTGGGGGGGTGGAACAGCCCCAGCATTTT	CAGGVEQPQHF	11	TRBJ1-5	NA	NA	TRBV19
TGTGCCAGCAGCGTAGCTGACGCGGGAGGTCACAATGAGCAGTTCTTC	CASSVADAGGHNEQFF	16	TRBJ2-1	NA	TRBD2	TRBV9
TGTGCCAGCAGTTTATCCACAGTGTCTCGTTCTACCGGGGAGCTGTTTTTT	CASSLSTVSRSTGELFF	17	TRBJ2-2	NA	NA	TRBV27
TGTGCTAGCAGCAGAGGGCTAGCGGGAGAAGAGCAGTACTTC	CASSRGLAGEEQYF	14	TRBJ2-7	NA	TRBD2	TRBV7-7
TGTGCCAGCAGCGACCGGACAGTTGGGGCCAACGTCCTGACTTTC	CASSDRTVGANVLTF	15	TRBJ2-6	NA	NA	TRBV13
TGTGCCAGTATCCGGAGCGGGGGTGCCTACAATGAGCAGTTCTTC	CASIRSGGAYNEQFF	15	TRBJ2-1	NA	TRBD2	TRBV19
TGTGCCAGCAGCCTTTTCCAGGGCCACCACACAGATACGCAGTATTTT	CASSLFQGHHTDTQYF	16	TRBJ2-3	NA	NA	TRBV7-6
TGTGCCAGCAGCTTGGGAACGGGAGGGTTAGAGACCCAGTACTTC	CASSLGTGGLETQYF	15	TRBJ2-5	NA	TRBD2	TRBV7-6
TGTGCCAGCACATTAGCGGGAGGTTATAAATACGAGCAGTACTTC	CASTLAGGYKYEQYF	15	TRBJ2-7	few	TRBD2	TRBV6-5
TGTGCCAGCAGCCGGGACATCAACTTCGAGCAGTACTTC	CASSRDINFEQYF	13	TRBJ2-7	once	NA	TRBV28
TGTGCCAGCAGTTTAGAGAATCAGCCCCAGCATTTT	CASSLENQPQHF	12	TRBJ1-5	NA	NA	TRBV28